The sequence of this T cell receptor beta chain was determined in a study of T cell responses to AZD1222 COVID-19 vaccine. As concerns this clone: Its specificity is unknown.

Data came from immunoSEQ multiplex PCR; TCRdb stores just in-frame clones and leaves some out. The sample lists roughly 77,000 clones; just over 90% were seen once. Study-wide findings and caveats: Two AZD1222 administrations were followed by greater Spike-specific TCR breadth and depth. Donors in the cohort were predominantly white British and more often female, and clonal diversity was possibly underestimated.

This clonotype was obtained from an adult who received the AZD1222 COVID-19 vaccine. The material sequenced was peripheral blood, taken 28 days after the second AZD1222 dose.

For the CDR3, the DNA is TGTGCCAGCAGCCAAGGGCGTCCGGGGGCCGGGGCTGAAGCTTTCTTT. It codes for CASSQGRPGAGAEAFF. This rearrangement joins TRBV3-1 (or the pseudogene TRBV3-2) to TRBJ1-1, with D possibly TRBD1 on 6 matching bases. CDR3 length: 16 amino acids. Germline CDR1 and CDR2: LGHDT and YNNKEL (reference sequence). Trimming took 1 base from V and 6 from J, leaving 18 bases between them.